This entry features one TCR beta chain sequence. Its antigen is not yet known. Per-base quality was not reported, and no clone a single base away is much larger than it. This entry belongs to a study of a mutant IDH1 vaccine in newly diagnosed glioma (dated by TCRdb to about 2021). Background on the whole study: In the chemotherapy-containing groups, vaccination started alongside temozolomide cycles, whereas in patients who had radiotherapy alone it started 4-6 weeks after radiotherapy. Of the approximately 35 treated patients, around 62% were male and 37.5% were female, and the mean age was approximately 40 years. Before enrollment, most patients had been given radiochemotherapy with temozolomide as standard therapy, while the rest had received either radiotherapy alone or temozolomide alone. The week-35 safety follow-up took place at visit V12, and the week-47 end of study took place at visit V13. Peripheral blood samples were drawn at six visits, namely V03 (baseline), V05, V07, V10, V12 and V13. For exploratory analyses, longitudinal TCRB deep sequencing was carried out in 25 treated patients wherever samples were available. General findings and caveats noted by the study authors: The authors noted that analyses of patient blood samples could not be reproduced because of sample limitations. PBMC samples for TCRB deep sequencing were selected based on availability. Pseudoprogression appeared unrelated to alterations in the top peripheral T cell clonotypes detected by TCRB sequencing. Immune responses induced by the vaccine were seen in approximately 93% of patients across multiple MHC alleles.

To prepare the library, the immunoSEQ multiplex PCR assay was applied. Rearranged TCR beta chain sequences were amplified using the hsTCRB Kit according to the manufacturer's protocol. An Illumina MiSeq was used to sequence the TCRB libraries. The authors processed their data as follows. Demultiplexing, trimming and gene mapping were performed with the kit vendor's proprietary platform. As stored in TCRdb, this immuneACCESS dataset retains in-frame rearrangements with V and J assigned. A fraction of the clones does not appear; measured against another copy, unresolved V genes explain less than half of the discrepancy, and the remainder lacks a known reason. The V and J calls and clone size were taken over from that table, and D and trimming were inferred from the DNA. In this sample the table shows about 62,000 clones, 75% to 90% of which occur a single time. The ten largest clones add up to 3.8% of the sample.

The sample's time point, from its label and the paper: week 47, end of study. Each vaccine dose was 300 ug of a 20-mer mutant IDH1 peptide in Montanide, given subcutaneously with topical imiquimod. Across visits V03 through V10, patients got a total of eight vaccinations, given in weeks 1, 3, 5, 7, 11, 15, 19 and 23. The donors had newly diagnosed IDH1-mutant astrocytomas of WHO grade 3 or 4 that showed loss of nuclear ATRX. The samples were drawn from NOA16, a multicentre, single-arm, open-label phase I trial in Germany that tested a mutant IDH1 peptide vaccine in humans for the first time. The DNeasy Blood and Tissue Kit was used to extract genomic DNA from EDTA blood for TCRB sequencing. The junction shows trimming of 7 bases on V and 8 bases on J, plus 20 bases between the germline ends. The CDR3 numbers 14 residues from cysteine through phenylalanine. Only the CDR3 part of the read is kept: 42 bases, read in frame from the first base. CDR1 and CDR2 were assigned from the germline V gene as MGHRA and YSYEKL.

The TCR comes from a young man with glioma. Recombination joined TRBV4-1 with TRBJ1-1, with the D segment identity uncertain. Here the sequenced sample was PBMCs, taken from a glioma patient whose treatment included an IDH1 peptide vaccine. The CDR3 region: CASNPGSTSVEAFF. The DNA sequence is given as TGCGCCAGCAACCCCGGGTCGACGAGCGTAGAAGCTTTCTTT.